These 4 T cell receptor beta chains came from one sample sequenced in a study of blood T cell repertoires in COVID-19. Profiled with immunoSEQ multiplex PCR; TCRdb holds only in-frame clones, not every one. The repertoire has roughly 120,000 clones, roughly nine tenths of them found once; the top ten carry over 3.5%. The sequenced sample was peripheral blood. These receptors all stem from a man in his fifties with active COVID-19.

The chain is built from TRBV5-1 and TRBJ2-1; TRBD1 aligns across 7 bases. Per germline, CDR1 SGHRS and CDR2 YFSETQ. The J segment lost 0 bases and the V segment lost 4 bases, leaving 1 base of the junction unmatched. The CDR3 covers 14 residues. CDR3: CASSRDSSYNEQFF. CDR3 sequence (DNA): TGCGCCAGCAGCAGGGACAGCTCCTACAATGAGCAGTTCTTC.

This clone was counted between two and nine times. V is TRBV11-3 and J is TRBJ2-2; 9 bases map to TRBD1. This CDR3 is built from 16 residues. Losses at the gene ends were 4 bases for V and 1 base for J; bases not matched to a gene: 4. CDR1 and CDR2 from the germline V gene are SGHNT and YENEEA. The CDR3 loop is CASSSGQGLNTGELFF. The CDR3 coding sequence is TGTGCCAGCAGCTCCGGACAGGGGTTGAACACCGGGGAGCTGTTTTTT.

The CDR3 spells CASSSDREVLGYTF. CDR3 DNA: TGTGCCAGCAGCTCCGACAGGGAGGTGCTCGGCTACACCTTC. The gene calls are TRBV11-1 and TRBJ1-2, with 7 bases matching TRBD1. The CDR3 runs 14 residues. In germline, CDR1 is SGHAT, CDR2 FQDESV (reference sequence). V was clipped by 4 bases and J by 8 bases; unmatched bases: 10. Full variable domain (missing parts from reference TRBV11-1 and TRBJ1-2): EAEVAQSPRYKITEKSQAVAFWCDPISGHATLYWYRQILGQGPELLVQFQDESVVDDSQLPKDRFSAERLKGVDSTLKIQPAELGDSAMYLCASSSDREVLGYTFGSGTRLTVV.

The chain employs TRBV5-1 and TRBJ2-6, with D hard to call. This CDR3 region has 15 residues. Germline V lookup: CDR1 SGHRS, CDR2 YFSETQ. Trimming took 0 bases from V and 0 from J, leaving 4 bases between them. The CDR3 loop reads CASSLGHSGANVLTF. DNA of the CDR3: TGCGCCAGCAGCTTGGGACACTCTGGGGCCAACGTCCTGACTTTC.